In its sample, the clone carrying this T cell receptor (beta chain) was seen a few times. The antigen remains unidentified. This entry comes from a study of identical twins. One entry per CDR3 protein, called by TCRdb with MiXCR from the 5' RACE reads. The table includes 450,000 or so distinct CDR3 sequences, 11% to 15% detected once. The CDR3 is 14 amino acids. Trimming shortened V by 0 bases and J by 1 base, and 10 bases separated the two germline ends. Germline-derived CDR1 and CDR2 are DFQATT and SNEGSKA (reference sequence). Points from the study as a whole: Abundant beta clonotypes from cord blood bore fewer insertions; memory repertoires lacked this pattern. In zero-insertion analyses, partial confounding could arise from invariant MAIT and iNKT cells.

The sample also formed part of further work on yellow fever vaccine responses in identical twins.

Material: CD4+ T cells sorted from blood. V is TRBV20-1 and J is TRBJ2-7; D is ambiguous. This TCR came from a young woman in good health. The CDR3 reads CSARDSRQSYEQYF. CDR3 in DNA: TGCAGTGCTAGAGATAGCCGGCAGTCCTACGAGCAGTACTTC.